This T cell receptor (beta chain) originates from a study of blood T cell repertoires in COVID-19. Turning to the study itself: The samples span acute and convalescent COVID-19 from the United States, Italy and Spain. T cells, B-cell-depleted T cells, or PBMCs provided the cDNA or gDNA that served as material.

Authors' analysis steps: Estimates of nucleated cell counts were drawn from the amplification of reference gene primers. Clones were sequenced by immunoSEQ multiplex PCR, and TCRdb holds only the in-frame ones, with some missing. D and trimming come from the DNA, and the V and J calls and clone size come from that table. The sample has roughly 200,000 clones; 70% to 90% are singletons. V lost 2 bases and J lost 8, with 9 bases in between. The CDR3 has 13 residues. In germline, CDR1 is KGHSH, CDR2 LQKENI. The gene calls are TRBV18 and TRBJ1-4; D gene uncertain. The receptor was isolated from a man in his 60s with acute or convalescent COVID-19. What was sequenced was peripheral blood. CDR3 sequence (DNA): TGTGCCAGCTCACCAACCCGGGAAGAAAAACTGTTTTTT. It translates to CASSPTREEKLFF. Based on the CDR3 plus reference TRBV18 and TRBJ1-4, the full variable domain is NAGVMQNPRHLVRRRGQEARLRCSPMKGHSHVYWYRQLPEEGLKFMVYLQKENIIDESGMPKERFSAEFPKEGPSILRIQQVVRGDSAAYFCASSPTREEKLFFGSGTQLSVL.